The clone carrying this T cell receptor beta chain appeared a single time. Rearranged V-D-J TRB sequences were amplified with a mixed TRB-A/B primer pool. TCRdb recomputed calls from the multiplex PCR reads with MiXCR, one row per CDR3 protein. The sample has about 8,000 distinct CDR3 sequences; around 57% are singletons. CDR3 length: 11 residues. With 1 base removed from V and 7 bases from J, the gap between germline ends came to 5 bases. Per the germline V gene, CDR1 is GTSNPN and CDR2 is SVGIG (reference sequence). This sample stems from a study of T cell repertoires in aging, cancer and after chemotherapy. Whole-study context: Over several months to years, re-sampled healthy donor repertoires clearly shared clones.

The template was genomic DNA from peripheral blood, not RNA. The TCR sequence derives from a human donor in good health. The sample taken for sequencing was blood. The chain combines TRBV30 with TRBJ2-1; no clear D. The CDR3 loop reads CAWSGENEQFF. The CDR3 coding sequence is TGTGCCTGGAGTGGAGAAAATGAGCAGTTCTTC.